This is a list of T cell receptor beta chains from one sample in a study of T-cell reconstitution after alpha-beta-depleted transplantation in children. TCRdb passed the PCR reads through MiXCR, listing each CDR3 protein once. This sample has 600,000 to 700,000 distinct CDR3 sequences, with 10% to 15% found just once. The source was PBMCs, collected before TCRalphabeta/CD19-depleted stem cell transplant. These receptors were obtained from a girl aged 2 to 9 with congenital amegakaryocytic thrombocytopenia, due to receive a stem cell transplant. The CDR3 runs from the conserved cysteine through the conserved F or W. A D gene is named only where the DNA matches it firmly. Clone size, where shown, is once, few, many, or a class for clones that have expanded.

V: TRBV14; J: TRBJ2-1; size: few; D: NA; CDR3: CASRHSAELSTGLAEQFF; DNA: TGTGCCAGCAGACACTCTGCTGAACTCAGTACCGGACTGGCTGAGCAGTTCTTC
V: TRBV18; J: TRBJ2-1; size: NA; D: NA; CDR3: CASSPDRGLGTTKFF; DNA: TGTGCCAGCTCACCGGATAGGGGTTTGGGAACTACCAAGTTCTTC
V: TRBV7-9; J: TRBJ2-3; size: many; D: NA; CDR3: CASSRDSSTDTQYF; DNA: TGTGCCAGCAGCCGGGATTCTAGCACAGATACGCAGTATTTT
V: TRBV13; J: TRBJ2-2; size: many; D: TRBD2; CDR3: CASSLLRSGRANTGELFF; DNA: TGTGCCAGCAGCTTACTTAGAAGCGGGAGGGCGAACACCGGGGAGCTGTTTTTT
V: TRBV29-1; J: TRBJ1-2; size: many; D: NA; CDR3: CTISLGGSYTF; DNA: TGCACCATATCCCTTGGGGGTAGCTACACCTTC
V: TRBV29-1; J: TRBJ2-1; size: NA; D: NA; CDR3: CSVIQGRHEQFF; DNA: TGCAGCGTTATTCAGGGGCGCCATGAGCAGTTCTTC
V: TRBV9; J: TRBJ2-1; size: many; D: NA; CDR3: CASSVHSGQGLNEQFF; DNA: TGTGCCAGCAGCGTACACTCCGGGCAGGGCCTCAATGAGCAGTTCTTC
V: TRBV5-1; J: TRBJ2-1; size: NA; D: TRBD2; CDR3: CASSPTSGSWSEQFF; DNA: TGCGCCAGCAGCCCCACTAGCGGGAGTTGGTCTGAGCAGTTCTTC
V: TRBV7-7; J: TRBJ2-5; size: NA; D: NA; CDR3: CASSQSDGIWEETQYF; DNA: TGTGCCAGCAGCCAATCTGACGGCATCTGGGAGGAGACCCAGTACTTC
V: TRBV12-3/TRBV12-4; J: TRBJ2-3; size: few; D: TRBD1; CDR3: CASTGTASTDTQYF; DNA: TGTGCCAGCACTGGGACAGCTAGCACAGATACGCAGTATTTT
V: TRBV29-1; J: TRBJ2-4; size: many; D: NA; CDR3: CSVRWPGGNIQYF; DNA: TGCAGCGTTCGATGGCCAGGAGGAAACATTCAGTACTTC
V: TRBV20-1; J: TRBJ1-2; size: many; D: NA; CDR3: CSARGTIGGYTF; DNA: TGCAGTGCTAGAGGGACCATCGGTGGCTACACCTTC
V: TRBV7-3; J: TRBJ2-1; size: many; D: TRBD2; CDR3: CASSLGVMAGGNEQFF; DNA: TGTGCCAGCAGCTTAGGCGTGATGGCGGGAGGAAATGAGCAGTTCTTC
V: TRBV7-9; J: TRBJ1-2; size: many; D: NA; CDR3: CASSFRQTYGYTF; DNA: TGTGCCAGCAGCTTCCGACAAACCTATGGCTACACCTTC
V: TRBV12-3/TRBV12-4; J: TRBJ2-2; size: few; D: TRBD2; CDR3: CASSFPSGRRYTGELFF; DNA: TGTGCCAGCAGTTTCCCTAGCGGGAGACGCTACACCGGGGAGCTGTTTTTT
V: TRBV6-1; J: TRBJ2-4; size: many; D: TRBD2; CDR3: CASSSIRGRGKNIQYF; DNA: TGTGCCAGCAGCTCCATACGCGGGAGGGGTAAAAACATTCAGTACTTC